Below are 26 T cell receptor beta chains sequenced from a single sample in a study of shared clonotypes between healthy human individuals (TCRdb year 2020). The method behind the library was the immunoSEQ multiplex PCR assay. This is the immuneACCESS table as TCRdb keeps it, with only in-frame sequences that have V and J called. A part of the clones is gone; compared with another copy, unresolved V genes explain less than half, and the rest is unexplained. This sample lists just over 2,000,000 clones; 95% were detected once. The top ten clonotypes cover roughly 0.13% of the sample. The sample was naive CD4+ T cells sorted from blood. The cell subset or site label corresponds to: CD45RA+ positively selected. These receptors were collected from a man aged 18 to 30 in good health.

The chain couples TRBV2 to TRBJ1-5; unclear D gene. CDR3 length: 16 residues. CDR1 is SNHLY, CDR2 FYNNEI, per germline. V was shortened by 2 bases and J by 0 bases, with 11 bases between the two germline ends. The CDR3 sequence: CASSETGSLSNQPQHF. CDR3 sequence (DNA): TGTGCCAGCAGTGAAACTGGCAGTCTTAGCAATCAGCCCCAGCATTTT.

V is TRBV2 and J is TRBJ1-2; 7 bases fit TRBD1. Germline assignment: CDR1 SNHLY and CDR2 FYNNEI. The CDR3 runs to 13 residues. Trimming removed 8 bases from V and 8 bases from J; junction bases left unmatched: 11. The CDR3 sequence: CASFRTGPSGYTF. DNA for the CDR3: TGTGCCAGCTTTAGGACAGGTCCATCAGGCTACACCTTC.

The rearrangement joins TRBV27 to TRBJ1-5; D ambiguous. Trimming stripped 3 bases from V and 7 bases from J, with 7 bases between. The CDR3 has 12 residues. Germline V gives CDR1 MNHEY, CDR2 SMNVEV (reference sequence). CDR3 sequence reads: CASSFTKQPQHF. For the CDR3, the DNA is TGTGCCAGCAGTTTCACCAAACAGCCCCAGCATTTT.

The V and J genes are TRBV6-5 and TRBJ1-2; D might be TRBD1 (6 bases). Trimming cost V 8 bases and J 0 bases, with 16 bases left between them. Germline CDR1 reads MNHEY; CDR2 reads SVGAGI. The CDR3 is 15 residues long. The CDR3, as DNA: TGTGCCAGCCGCAAGGCAACAGGGTCTAACTATGGCTACACCTTC. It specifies CASRKATGSNYGYTF.

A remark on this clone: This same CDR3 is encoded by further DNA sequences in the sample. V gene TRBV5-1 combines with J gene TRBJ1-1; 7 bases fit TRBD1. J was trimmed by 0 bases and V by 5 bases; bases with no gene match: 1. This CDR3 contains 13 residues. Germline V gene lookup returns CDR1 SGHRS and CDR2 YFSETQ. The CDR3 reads CASRGQLNTEAFF. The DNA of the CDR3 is TGCGCCAGCAGGGGACAGCTGAACACTGAAGCTTTCTTT.

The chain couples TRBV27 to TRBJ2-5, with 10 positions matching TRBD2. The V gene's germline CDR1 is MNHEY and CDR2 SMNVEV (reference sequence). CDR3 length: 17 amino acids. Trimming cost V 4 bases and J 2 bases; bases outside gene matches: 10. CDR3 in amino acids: CASSSTRLAGVQETQYF. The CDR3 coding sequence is TGTGCCAGCAGTTCAACCCGGCTAGCGGGAGTACAAGAGACCCAGTACTTC.

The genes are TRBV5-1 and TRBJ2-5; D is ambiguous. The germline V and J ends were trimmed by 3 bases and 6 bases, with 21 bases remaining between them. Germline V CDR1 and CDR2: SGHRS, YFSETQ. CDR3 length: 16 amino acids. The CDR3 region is CASSSSFASLPQTQYF. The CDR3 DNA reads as TGCGCCAGCAGCTCGTCATTCGCGTCCCTCCCGCAGACCCAGTACTTC.

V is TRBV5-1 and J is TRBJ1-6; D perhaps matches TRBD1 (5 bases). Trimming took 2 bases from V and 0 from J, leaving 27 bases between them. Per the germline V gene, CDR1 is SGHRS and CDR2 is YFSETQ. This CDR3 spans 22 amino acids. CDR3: CASSFSTSRDSFQSSYNSPLHF. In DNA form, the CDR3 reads TGCGCCAGCAGCTTTTCCACCTCCCGGGACTCCTTCCAGAGCTCCTATAATTCACCCCTCCACTTT.

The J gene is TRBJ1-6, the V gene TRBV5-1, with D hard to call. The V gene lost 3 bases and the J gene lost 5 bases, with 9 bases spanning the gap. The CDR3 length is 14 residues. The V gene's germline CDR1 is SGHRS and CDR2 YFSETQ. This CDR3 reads CASSSYRDNSPLHF. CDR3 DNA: TGCGCCAGCAGCTCCTACAGAGATAATTCACCCCTCCACTTT.

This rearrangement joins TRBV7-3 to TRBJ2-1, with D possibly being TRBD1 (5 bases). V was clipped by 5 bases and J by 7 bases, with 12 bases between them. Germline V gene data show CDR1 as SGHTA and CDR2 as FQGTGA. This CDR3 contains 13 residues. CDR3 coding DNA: TGTGCCAGCAGCCCTCGGCAGGGTAATGAGCAGTTCTTC. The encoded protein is CASSPRQGNEQFF. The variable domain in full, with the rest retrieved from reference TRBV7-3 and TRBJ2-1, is GAGVSQTPSNKVTEKGKYVELRCDPISGHTALYWYRQSLGQGPEFLIYFQGTGAADDSGLPNDRFFAVRPEGSVSTLKIQRTERGDSAVYLCASSPRQGNEQFFGPGTRLTVL.

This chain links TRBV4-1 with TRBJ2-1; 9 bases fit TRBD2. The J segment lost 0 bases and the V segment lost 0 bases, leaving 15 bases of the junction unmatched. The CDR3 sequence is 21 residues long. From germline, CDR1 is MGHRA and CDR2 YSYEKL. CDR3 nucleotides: TGCGCCAGCAGCCAAGATCGAATGGGCCTAGCGGGACCCCCCTCCTACAATGAGCAGTTCTTC. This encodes CASSQDRMGLAGPPSYNEQFF.

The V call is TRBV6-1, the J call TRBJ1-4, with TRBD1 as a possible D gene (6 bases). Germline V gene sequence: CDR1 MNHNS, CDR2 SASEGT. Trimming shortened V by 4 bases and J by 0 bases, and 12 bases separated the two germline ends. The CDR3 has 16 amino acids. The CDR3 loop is CASSGRDTSTNEKLFF. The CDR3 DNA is TGTGCCAGCAGTGGCCGGGACACCTCAACTAATGAAAAACTGTTTTTT.

CDR3 loop: CASSDRDRGTYGYTF. CDR3 in DNA: TGTGCCAGCAGCGATCGGGACAGGGGGACCTATGGCTACACCTTC. This chain joins TRBV9 and TRBJ1-2, with 11 bases identical to TRBD1. The germline V gene encodes CDR1 SGDLS and CDR2 YYNGEE. This CDR3 region has 15 residues. J lost 4 bases, V lost 3 bases, and 5 bases had no gene match.

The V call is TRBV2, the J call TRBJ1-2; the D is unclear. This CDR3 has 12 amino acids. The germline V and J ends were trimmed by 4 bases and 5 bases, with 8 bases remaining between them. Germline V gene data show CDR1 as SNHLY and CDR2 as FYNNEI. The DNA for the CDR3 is TGTGCCAGCAGTGTATTGGAATATGGCTACACCTTC. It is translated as CASSVLEYGYTF.

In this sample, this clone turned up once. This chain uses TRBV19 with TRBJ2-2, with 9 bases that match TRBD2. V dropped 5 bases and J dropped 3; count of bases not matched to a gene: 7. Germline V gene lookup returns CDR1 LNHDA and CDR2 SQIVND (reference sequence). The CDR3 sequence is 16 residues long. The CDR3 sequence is CASSVSGSFYTGELFF. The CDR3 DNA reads TGTGCCAGTAGTGTTAGCGGGAGTTTCTACACCGGGGAGCTGTTTTTT.

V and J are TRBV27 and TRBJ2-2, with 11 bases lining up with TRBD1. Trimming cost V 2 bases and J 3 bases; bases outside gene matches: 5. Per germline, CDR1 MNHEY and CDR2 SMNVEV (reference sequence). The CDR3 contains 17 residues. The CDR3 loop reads CASSLEGTGGHTGELFF. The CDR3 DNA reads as TGTGCCAGCAGTTTAGAGGGGACAGGGGGTCACACCGGGGAGCTGTTTTTT.

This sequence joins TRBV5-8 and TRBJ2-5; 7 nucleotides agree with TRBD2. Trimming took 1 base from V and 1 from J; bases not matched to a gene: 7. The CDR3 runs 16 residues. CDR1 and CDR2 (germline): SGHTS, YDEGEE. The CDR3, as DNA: TGTGCCAGCAGCTTGCGTCTCCCTAGCGGCCAAGAGACCCAGTACTTC. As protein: CASSLRLPSGQETQYF.

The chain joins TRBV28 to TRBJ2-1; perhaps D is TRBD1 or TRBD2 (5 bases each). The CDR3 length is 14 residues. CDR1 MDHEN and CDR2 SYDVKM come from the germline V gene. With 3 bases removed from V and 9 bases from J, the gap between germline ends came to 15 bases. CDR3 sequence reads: CASSFSPSGGEQFF. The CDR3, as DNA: TGTGCCAGCAGTTTTTCGCCGTCTGGGGGTGAGCAGTTCTTC.

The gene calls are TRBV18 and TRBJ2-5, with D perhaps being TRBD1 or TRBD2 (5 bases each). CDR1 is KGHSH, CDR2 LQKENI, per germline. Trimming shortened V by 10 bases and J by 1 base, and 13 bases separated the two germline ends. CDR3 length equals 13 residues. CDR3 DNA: TGTGCCACTACGGGGACGACCCAAGAGACCCAGTACTTC. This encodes CATTGTTQETQYF.

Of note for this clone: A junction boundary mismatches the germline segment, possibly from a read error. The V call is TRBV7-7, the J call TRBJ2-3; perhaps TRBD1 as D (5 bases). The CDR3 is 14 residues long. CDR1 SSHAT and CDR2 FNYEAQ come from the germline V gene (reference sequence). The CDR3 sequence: CASSLGAGPDTQYF. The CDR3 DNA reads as TGTGCTAGCAGCTTAGGAGCAGGGCCAGATACGCAGTATTTT.

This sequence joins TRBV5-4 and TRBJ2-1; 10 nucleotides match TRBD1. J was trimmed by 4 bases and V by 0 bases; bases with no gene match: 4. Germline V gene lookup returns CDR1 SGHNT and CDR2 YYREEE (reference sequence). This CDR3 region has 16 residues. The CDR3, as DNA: TGTGCCAGCAGCTTGGCCTGGACAGGGGGTTACAATGAGCAGTTCTTC. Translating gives CASSLAWTGGYNEQFF.

CDR3 protein: CASSLVDPTYEQYF. In DNA, the CDR3 is TGTGCCAGCAGCTTGGTGGACCCGACCTACGAGCAGTACTTC. This chain joins TRBV5-6 and TRBJ2-7; D gene uncertain. From germline, CDR1 is SGHDT and CDR2 YYEEEE. Trimming took 0 bases from V and 2 from J, leaving 9 bases between them. The CDR3 loop spans 14 amino acids.

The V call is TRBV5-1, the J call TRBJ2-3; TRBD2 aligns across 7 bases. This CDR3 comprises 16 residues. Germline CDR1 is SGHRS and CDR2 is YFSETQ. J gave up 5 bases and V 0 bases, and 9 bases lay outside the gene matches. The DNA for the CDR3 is TGCGCCAGCAGCTTGGTTTGGCGGGAGCGGGGAGATACGCAGTATTTT. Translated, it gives CASSLVWRERGDTQYF.

CDR3 in amino acids: CASSPGGGGRKLFF. Written as DNA, the CDR3 is TGTGCCAGCAGCCCCGGTGGGGGGGGCAGGAAACTGTTTTTT. The chain uses TRBV5-4 and TRBJ1-4; maybe TRBD1 (6 bases). V lost 4 bases and J 11 bases, leaving 18 bases between the germline ends. CDR3 length: 14 residues. CDR1 is SGHNT and CDR2 is YYREEE in the germline V gene (reference sequence).

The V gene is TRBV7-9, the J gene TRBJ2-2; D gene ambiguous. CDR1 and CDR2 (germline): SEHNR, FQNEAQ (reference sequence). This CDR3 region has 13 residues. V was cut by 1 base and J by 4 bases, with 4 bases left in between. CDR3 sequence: CASSLVATGELFF. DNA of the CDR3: TGTGCCAGCAGCTTAGTAGCCACCGGGGAGCTGTTTTTT.

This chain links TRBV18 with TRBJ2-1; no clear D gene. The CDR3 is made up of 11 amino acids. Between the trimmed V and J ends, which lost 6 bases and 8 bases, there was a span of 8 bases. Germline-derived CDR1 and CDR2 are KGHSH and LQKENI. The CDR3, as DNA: TGTGCCAGCTCTCCCCAGTATGAGCAGTTCTTC. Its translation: CASSPQYEQFF.